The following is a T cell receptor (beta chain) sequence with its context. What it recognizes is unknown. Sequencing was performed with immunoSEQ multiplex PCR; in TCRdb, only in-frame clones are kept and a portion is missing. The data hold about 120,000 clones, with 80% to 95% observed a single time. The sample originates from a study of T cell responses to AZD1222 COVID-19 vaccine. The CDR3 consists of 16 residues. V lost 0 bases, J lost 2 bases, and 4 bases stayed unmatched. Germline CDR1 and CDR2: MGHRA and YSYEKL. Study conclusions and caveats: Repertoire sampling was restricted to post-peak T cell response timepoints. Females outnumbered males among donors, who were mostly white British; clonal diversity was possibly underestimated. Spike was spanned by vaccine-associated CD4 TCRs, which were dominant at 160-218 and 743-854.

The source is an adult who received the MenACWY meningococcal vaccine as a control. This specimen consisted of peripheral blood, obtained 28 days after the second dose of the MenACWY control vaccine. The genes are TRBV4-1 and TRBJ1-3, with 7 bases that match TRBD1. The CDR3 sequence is CASSQDPGTAGNTIYF. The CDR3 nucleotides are TGCGCCAGCAGCCAAGATCCCGGGACAGCTGGAAACACCATATATTTT.